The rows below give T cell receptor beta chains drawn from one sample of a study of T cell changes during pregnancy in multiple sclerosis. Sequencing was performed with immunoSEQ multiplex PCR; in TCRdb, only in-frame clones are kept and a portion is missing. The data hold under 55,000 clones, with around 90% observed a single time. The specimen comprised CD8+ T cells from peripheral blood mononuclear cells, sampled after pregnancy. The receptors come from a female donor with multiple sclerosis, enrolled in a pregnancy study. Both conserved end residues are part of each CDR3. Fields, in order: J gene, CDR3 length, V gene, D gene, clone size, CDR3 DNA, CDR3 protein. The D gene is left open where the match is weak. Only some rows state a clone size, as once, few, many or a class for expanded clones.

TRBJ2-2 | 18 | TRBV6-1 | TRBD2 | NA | TGTGCCAGCAGTGAACCGTATACAGCGGGGCCCAACACCGGGGAGCTGTTTTTT | CASSEPYTAGPNTGELFF
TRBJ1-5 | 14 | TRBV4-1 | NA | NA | TGCGCCAGCAGCCAAAGACAGGCCGGGGTGCCCCAGCATTTT | CASSQRQAGVPQHF
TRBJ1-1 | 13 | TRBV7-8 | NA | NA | TGTGCCAGCAGCTTAGCGGAGGACACTGAAGCTTTCTTT | CASSLAEDTEAFF
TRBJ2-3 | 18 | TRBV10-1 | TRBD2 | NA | TGCGCCAGCAGTGTAAACGACGGACTAGCGGGGCGCACAGATACGCAGTATTTT | CASSVNDGLAGRTDTQYF
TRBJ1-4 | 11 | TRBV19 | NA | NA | TGTGCCAGTAGTAACGGGGAAAAACTGTTTTTT | CASSNGEKLFF
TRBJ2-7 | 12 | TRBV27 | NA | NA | TGTGCCAGCATAGCGAGCCCCTACGAGCAGTACTTC | CASIASPYEQYF
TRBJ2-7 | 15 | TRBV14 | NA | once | TGTGCCAGCAGCCAAGACCCGACAGCCACCCACGAGCAGTACTTC | CASSQDPTATHEQYF
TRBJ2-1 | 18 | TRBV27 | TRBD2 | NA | TGTGCCAGCAGTTCACGGACTAGCGGGGGGTCTATGATCAATGAGCAGTTCTTC | CASSSRTSGGSMINEQFF
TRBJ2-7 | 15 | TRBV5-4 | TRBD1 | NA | TGTGCCAGCAGCCCTTCGGACAGGTCCTCTGCCGAGCAGTACTTC | CASSPSDRSSAEQYF
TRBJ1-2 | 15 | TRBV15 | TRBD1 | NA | TGTGCCACCAGCAGAGATCTGGGACAGGGGACTGGCTACACCTTC | CATSRDLGQGTGYTF
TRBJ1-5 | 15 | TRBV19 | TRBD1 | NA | TGTGCCAGTAGTACGTGGACAGGGAGCAATCAGCCCCAGCATTTT | CASSTWTGSNQPQHF
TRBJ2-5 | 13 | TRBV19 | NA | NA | TGTGCCAGTAGTCCCGACGGGCAAGAGACCCAGTACTTC | CASSPDGQETQYF
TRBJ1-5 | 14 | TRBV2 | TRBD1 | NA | TGTGCCAGCACCGCTCGACAGGGAGATCAGCCCCAGCATTTT | CASTARQGDQPQHF
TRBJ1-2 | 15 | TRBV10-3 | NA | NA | TGTGCCATCAGTGCGGCCCCGACAGAGAACTATGGCTACACCTTC | CAISAAPTENYGYTF
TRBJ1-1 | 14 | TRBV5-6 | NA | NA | TGTGCCAGCAGTCCCTGGCCCTCAAACACTGAAGCTTTCTTT | CASSPWPSNTEAFF
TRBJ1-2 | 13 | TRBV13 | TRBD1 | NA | TGTGCCAGCAGCTCGACAGGGCCTGATGGCTACACCTTC | CASSSTGPDGYTF
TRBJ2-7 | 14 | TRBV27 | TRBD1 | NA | TGTGCCAGCAGTGATGGACAGGGGAATTACGAGCAGTACTTC | CASSDGQGNYEQYF
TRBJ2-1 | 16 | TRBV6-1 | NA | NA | TGTGCCAGCAGTGACCCCTGGACTGACTCCTACAATGAGCAGTTCTTC | CASSDPWTDSYNEQFF
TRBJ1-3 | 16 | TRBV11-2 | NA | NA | TGTGCCAGCAGCGGGATTGGGGAGGCCACTGGAAACACCATATATTTT | CASSGIGEATGNTIYF
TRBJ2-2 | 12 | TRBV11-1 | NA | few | TGTGCCAGCAGCCCTCGGACCGGGGAGCTGTTTTTT | CASSPRTGELFF
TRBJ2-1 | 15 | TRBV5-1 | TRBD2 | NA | TGCGCCAGCAGCACCATAGCGGGGACCTACAATGAGCAGTTCTTC | CASSTIAGTYNEQFF
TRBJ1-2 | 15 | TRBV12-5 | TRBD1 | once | TGTGCTAGTGGTGACCCAGGGGGTGGGGACTATGGCTACACCTTC | CASGDPGGGDYGYTF
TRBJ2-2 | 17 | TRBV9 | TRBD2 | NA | TGTGCCAGCAGGGCCACTAGCGGGGGGTTGAACACCGGGGAGCTGTTTTTT | CASRATSGGLNTGELFF
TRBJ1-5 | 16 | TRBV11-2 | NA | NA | TGTGCCAGCAGCTTCACAGGGCGCTATAGCAATCAGCCCCAGCATTTT | CASSFTGRYSNQPQHF
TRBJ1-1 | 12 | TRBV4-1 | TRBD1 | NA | TGCGCCAGCAGGGCAGGGGGCACTGAAGCTTTCTTT | CASRAGGTEAFF
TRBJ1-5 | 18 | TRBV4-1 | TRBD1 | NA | TGCGCCAGCAGCCATACTACCTCGACAGGGGGATACAATCAGCCCCAGCATTTT | CASSHTTSTGGYNQPQHF
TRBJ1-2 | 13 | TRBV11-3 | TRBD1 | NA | TGTGCCAGCAGCTCCGGGACAGCGGGTGGCTACACCTTC | CASSSGTAGGYTF
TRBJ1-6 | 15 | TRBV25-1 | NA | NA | TGTGCCAGCAGTGAATATGCGGGGGACCCTTCACCCCTCCACTTT | CASSEYAGDPSPLHF
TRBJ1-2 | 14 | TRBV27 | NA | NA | TGTGCCAGCAGTTCCCTGGCCAGGGCCCATGGCTACACCTTC | CASSSLARAHGYTF
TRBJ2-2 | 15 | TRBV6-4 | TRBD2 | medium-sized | TGTGCCAGCAGCGGAACTAGCGGCGGCACCGGGGAGCTGTTTTTT | CASSGTSGGTGELFF
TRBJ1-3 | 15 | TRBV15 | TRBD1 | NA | TGTGCCACCGCCCAGGGACAGTTCTCTGGAAACACCATATATTTT | CATAQGQFSGNTIYF
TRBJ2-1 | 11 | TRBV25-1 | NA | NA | TGTGCCAGCAACCAGGGAAATGAGCAGTTCTTC | CASNQGNEQFF
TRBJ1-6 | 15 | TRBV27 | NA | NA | TGTGCCAGCACCTTCTTAATGGGCGGGAGTTCACCCCTCCACTTT | CASTFLMGGSSPLHF
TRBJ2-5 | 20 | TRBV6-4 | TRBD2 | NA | TGTGCCAGCAGTGACTCGGGGGGACTAGCGGGGGGGCCCGACCAAGAGACCCAGTACTTC | CASSDSGGLAGGPDQETQYF
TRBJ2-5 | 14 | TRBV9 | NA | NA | TGTGCCAGCAGCGGAGGAGGCGTCCAAGAGACCCAGTACTTC | CASSGGGVQETQYF
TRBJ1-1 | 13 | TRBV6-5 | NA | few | TGTGCCAGCAGTTACGGAGGGGCCACTGAAGCTTTCTTT | CASSYGGATEAFF
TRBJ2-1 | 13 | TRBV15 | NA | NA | TGTGCCACCAGCTACCACAGGGGAGGTGAGCAGTTCTTC | CATSYHRGGEQFF
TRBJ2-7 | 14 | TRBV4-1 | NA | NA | TGCGCCAGCAGCCAAGAAGATCACTACGTCGAGCAGTACTTC | CASSQEDHYVEQYF
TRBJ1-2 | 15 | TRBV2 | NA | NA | TGTGCCAGCAGTGAAATTAAGACAGCTAACTATGGCTACACCTTC | CASSEIKTANYGYTF
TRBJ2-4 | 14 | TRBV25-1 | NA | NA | TGTGCCAGCAGTGAATTGGGTGGGGGGAACATTCAGTACTTC | CASSELGGGNIQYF
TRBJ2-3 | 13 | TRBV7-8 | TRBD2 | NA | TGTGCCAGCAGCTTAGAGCGGGGGGATACGCAGTATTTT | CASSLERGDTQYF
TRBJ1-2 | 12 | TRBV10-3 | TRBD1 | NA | TGTGCCACCTTGACAGGGACCGATGGCTACACCTTC | CATLTGTDGYTF
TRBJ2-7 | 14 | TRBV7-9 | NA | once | TGTGCCAGCAGCTTAGTTGCGGGGTCCTACGAGCAGTACTTC | CASSLVAGSYEQYF
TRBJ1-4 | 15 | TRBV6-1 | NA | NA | TGTGCCAGCAGTGAATTCGGCGGGACTAATGAAAAACTGTTTTTT | CASSEFGGTNEKLFF
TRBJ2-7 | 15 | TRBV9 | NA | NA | TGTGCCAGCAGCCCGTGGGAGGAAAGCTCCTACGAGCAGTACTTC | CASSPWEESSYEQYF
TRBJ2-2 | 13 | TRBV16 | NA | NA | TGTGCCAGCAGCCAGGGCACGAGCGGGGAGCTGTTTTTT | CASSQGTSGELFF
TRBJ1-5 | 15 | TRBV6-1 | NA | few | TGTGCCAGCAGCGGGGAATGGACAGTGAATCAGCCCCAGCATTTT | CASSGEWTVNQPQHF
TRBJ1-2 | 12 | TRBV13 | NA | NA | TGTGCCAGCAGCCCCACTAACTATGGCTACACCTTC | CASSPTNYGYTF
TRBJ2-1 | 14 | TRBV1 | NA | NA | TGCACCAGAGTGTGGGCGGGGGGCCCCAATGAGCAGTTCTTC | CTRVWAGGPNEQFF
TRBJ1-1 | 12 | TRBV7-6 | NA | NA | TGTGCCAGCAGCAACCACGGGTCTGAAGCTTTCTTT | CASSNHGSEAFF
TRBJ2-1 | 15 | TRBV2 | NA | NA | TGTGCCAACCCCCGAGCGGAACGCTCCTACAATGAGCAGTTCTTC | CANPRAERSYNEQFF
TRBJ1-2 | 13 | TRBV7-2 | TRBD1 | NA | TGTGCCAGCAGCGAGACAGGGTCTTATGGCTACACCTTC | CASSETGSYGYTF
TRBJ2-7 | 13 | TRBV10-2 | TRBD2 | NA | TGCGCCAGCAGGGGAGGGGAAAACTACGAGCAGTACTTC | CASRGGENYEQYF
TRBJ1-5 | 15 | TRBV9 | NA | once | TGTGCCAGCAGCGTAGGGGGGGAGAATTATCAGCCCCAGCATTTT | CASSVGGENYQPQHF
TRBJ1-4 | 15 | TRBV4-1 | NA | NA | TGCGCCAGCAGCCTCCGGACAGAGAACCATGAAAAACTGTTTTTT | CASSLRTENHEKLFF